One and the same sample provided the 30 T cell receptor beta chains below, sequenced in a study of shared clonotypes between healthy human individuals. Produced via immunoSEQ multiplex PCR; TCRdb's table is partial and in-frame only. Altogether about 1,800,000 clones are present, approximately 94% being singletons, with the ten largest covering 0.9% to 1.5%. CD45RO-negative cells were positively selected for CCR7, leaving out terminally differentiated effector memory CD45RA+ cells. Sequencing input: naive CD8+ T cells sorted from blood. These receptors were taken from a man aged 18-30 years in good health.

The chain has TRBV11-2 and TRBJ2-3; no firm D call. Germline CDR1 and CDR2: SGHAT and FQNNGV. The CDR3 is 16 residues long. Trimming took 5 bases from V and 0 from J, leaving 15 bases between them. The chain's CDR3 is CASSTHRLPSTDTQYF. CDR3 DNA: TGTGCCAGCAGCACTCATAGGTTACCTAGCACAGATACGCAGTATTTT.

The V and J genes are TRBV30 and TRBJ2-7; no clear D. Trimming took 0 bases from V and 6 from J, leaving 9 bases between them. Germline CDR1 reads GTSNPN; CDR2 reads SVGIG (reference sequence). This CDR3 is built from 12 residues. CDR3 nucleotides: TGTGCCTGGAGTGTAGAAGGGTCCGAGCAGTACTTC. Its protein is CAWSVEGSEQYF. Drawing the rest from reference TRBV30 and TRBJ2-7, the complete variable domain is SQTIHQWPATLVQPVGSPLSLECTVEGTSNPNLYWYRQAAGRGLQLLFYSVGIGQISSEVPQNLSASRPQDRQFILSSKKLLLSDSGFYLCAWSVEGSEQYFGPGTRLTVT.

This chain uses TRBV28 with TRBJ1-1; the D gene is possibly TRBD1 (6 bases). There are 11 residues in the CDR3. CDR1 and CDR2 (germline): MDHEN, SYDVKM. Trimming took off 8 bases at V and 5 bases at J, with 9 bases between the two ends. CDR3 region: CASGQGTEAFF. The DNA for the CDR3 is TGTGCCAGCGGCCAGGGGACTGAAGCTTTCTTT.

The DNA for the CDR3 is TGTGCCAGCAGCTTAGATTGGAAGGCCGGGGAGCTGTTTTTT. Amino acids: CASSLDWKAGELFF. V and J are TRBV7-9 and TRBJ2-2; D gene unclear. Germline loops: CDR1 SEHNR, CDR2 FQNEAQ (reference sequence). The ends were cut back, 1 base at V and 6 bases at J, with 9 bases in the middle. CDR3 length: 14 amino acids.

This clone was counted a few times. The same CDR3 is also encoded by other DNA sequences in this sample. The rearrangement links TRBV7-6 to TRBJ2-7; the match to TRBD2 covers 14 bases. V lost 5 bases, J lost 0 bases, and 3 bases stayed unmatched. Germline CDR1 SGHVS, CDR2 FNYEAQ. There are 16 residues in the CDR3. CDR3: CASSPGTSGSSYEQYF. The CDR3, as DNA: TGTGCCAGCAGCCCCGGGACTAGCGGGAGCTCCTACGAGCAGTACTTC.

CDR3 sequence: CASSLRGANTEAFF. The CDR3 coding sequence is TGTGCCAGCAGTTTGCGGGGGGCGAACACTGAAGCTTTCTTT. The chain is built from TRBV27 and TRBJ1-1; D is possibly TRBD1 (6 bases). V lost 3 bases and J 1 base, leaving 9 bases between the germline ends. The CDR3 is 14 amino acids. Germline V gives CDR1 MNHEY, CDR2 SMNVEV (reference sequence).

This rearrangement joins TRBV2 to TRBJ2-3; TRBD2 matches 8 bases. Germline CDR1 SNHLY, CDR2 FYNNEI. The CDR3 has 12 residues. Germline trimming cut 8 bases from V and 4 bases from J; bases unmatched to any gene: 2. The CDR3 sequence is CASGLAPDTQYF. The CDR3 DNA is TGTGCCAGCGGACTAGCACCAGATACGCAGTATTTT.

This rearrangement joins TRBV11-2 to TRBJ2-3, with D possibly being TRBD2 (6 bases). This CDR3 spans 14 amino acids. CDR1 is SGHAT, CDR2 FQNNGV, per germline. With 5 bases removed from V and 2 bases from J, the gap between germline ends came to 11 bases. The DNA of the CDR3 is TGTGCCAGCAGCCCCAGGGAGGTCACAGATACGCAGTATTTT. Residues: CASSPREVTDTQYF.

The chain combines TRBV5-1 with TRBJ2-1; D unclear. Germline V lookup: CDR1 SGHRS, CDR2 YFSETQ. The CDR3 is 13 residues long. Trimming cost V 4 bases and J 6 bases, with 11 bases left between them. Here the CDR3 reads CASSQTWGNEQFF. In DNA, the CDR3 is TGCGCCAGCAGCCAAACATGGGGCAATGAGCAGTTCTTC.

V is TRBV9 and J is TRBJ2-1, with D perhaps TRBD2 (5 bases). Germline assignment: CDR1 SGDLS and CDR2 YYNGEE. The CDR3 is made up of 16 amino acids. Trimming pared 0 bases from V and 8 bases from J, leaving 18 bases between. The CDR3 DNA is TGTGCCAGCAGCGTAGACGGAGGTGGGCAGCTCGATGAGCAGTTCTTC. Residues: CASSVDGGGQLDEQFF.

V usage is TRBV6-1 and J usage is TRBJ2-7; D unclear. The length of the CDR3 is 14 residues. V lost 2 bases and J lost 3, with 11 bases in between. Looked up from germline, CDR1 is MNHNS and CDR2 is SASEGT. The CDR3 is CASSELGKDYEQYF. Here the CDR3 DNA reads TGTGCCAGCAGTGAACTAGGGAAGGACTACGAGCAGTACTTC.

This sequence joins TRBV9 and TRBJ1-2; possible D gene TRBD1, 5 bases. The CDR3 is made up of 15 amino acids. The germline V gene encodes CDR1 SGDLS and CDR2 YYNGEE. Trimming took off 3 bases at V and 2 bases at J, with 14 bases between the two ends. In DNA form, the CDR3 reads TGTGCCAGCAGCGAAGGGTTGGGGCAAAACTATGGCTACACCTTC. Encoded protein: CASSEGLGQNYGYTF.

J is TRBJ2-6 and V is TRBV9, with 7 positions matching TRBD2. With 0 bases clipped from V and 2 bases from J, the junction kept 11 bases outside the gene matches. This CDR3 has 19 amino acids. The germline V gene has CDR1 SGDLS and CDR2 YYNGEE. The CDR3 is CASSVDFSGLPPGANVLTF. The CDR3 bases are TGTGCCAGCAGCGTAGATTTTAGCGGGCTCCCGCCTGGGGCCAACGTCCTGACTTTC.

V is TRBV7-9 and J is TRBJ1-1, with D maybe TRBD1 (6 bases). In germline, CDR1 is SEHNR, CDR2 FQNEAQ (reference sequence). The germline V and J ends were trimmed by 2 bases and 1 base, with 14 bases remaining between them. This CDR3 is 16 amino acids long. The CDR3 region is CASSLLAGVTNTEAFF. CDR3 DNA: TGTGCCAGCAGCTTATTGGCAGGGGTGACGAACACTGAAGCTTTCTTT.

The rearrangement links TRBV4-1 to TRBJ2-7; TRBD1 aligns across 8 bases. CDR3 length: 16 amino acids. CDR1 is MGHRA, CDR2 YSYEKL, per germline. V lost 0 bases to trimming and J lost 4 bases; unmatched junction nucleotides: 8. The CDR3 DNA reads as TGCGCCAGCAGCCAAGAGGGAACAGGGGGAGGATACGAGCAGTACTTC. It yields the protein CASSQEGTGGGYEQYF.

The chain couples TRBV7-9 to TRBJ1-2; perhaps TRBD1 as D (6 bases). The CDR3 runs 18 residues. Germline V CDR1 and CDR2: SEHNR, FQNEAQ (reference sequence). Trimming removed 0 bases from V and 1 base from J, with 18 bases in between. The CDR3 nucleotides are TGTGCCAGCAGCTTAGCCGTATTCAACAGGGTTTTTAACTATGGCTACACCTTC. Translation gives CASSLAVFNRVFNYGYTF.

The chain employs TRBV30 and TRBJ1-2; D call uncertain. Trimming took off 2 bases at V and 8 bases at J, with 12 bases between the two ends. CDR1 and CDR2 (germline): GTSNPN, SVGIG (reference sequence). The CDR3 totals 12 residues. The CDR3 bases are TGTGCCTGGAGTAGTGGAGGGAACGGCTACACCTTC. This gives the protein CAWSSGGNGYTF.

The gene calls are TRBV4-1 and TRBJ2-1; 8 bases are a match to TRBD1. The length of the CDR3 is 14 residues. CDR1 is MGHRA, CDR2 YSYEKL, per germline. V shed 5 bases and J 4 bases; nucleotides not matched to a gene: 4. This CDR3 is CASSIGTGYNEQFF. CDR3 in DNA: TGCGCCAGCAGCATAGGGACAGGATACAATGAGCAGTTCTTC.

In nucleotides, the CDR3 is TGTGCCAGCAGCTTAGGGGGGCTCGCGGGAGGCCTCTACGAGCAGTACTTC. Amino acids: CASSLGGLAGGLYEQYF. The chain links TRBV11-1 to TRBJ2-7, with 8 bases aligning to TRBD2. CDR3 length equals 17 residues. V shed 1 base, J shed 3 bases, and the junction held 11 bases outside the gene matches. The V gene's germline CDR1 is SGHAT and CDR2 FQDESV (reference sequence).

This clone was observed a single time. The chain has TRBV25-1 and TRBJ2-7; D is perhaps TRBD1 (5 bases). CDR3 length: 14 residues. Per the germline V gene, CDR1 is MGHDK and CDR2 is SYGVNS. V dropped 1 base and J dropped 5 bases, with 12 bases sitting between them. CDR3 bases: TGTGCCAGCAGTGAATGGGGCGCCGAGGACGAGCAGTACTTC. Residues: CASSEWGAEDEQYF.

This rearrangement joins TRBV6-1 to TRBJ2-5; D is perhaps TRBD1 or TRBD2 (5 bases each). CDR3 length equals 15 residues. CDR1 MNHNS and CDR2 SASEGT come from the germline V gene. Trimming shortened V by 6 bases and J by 2 bases, and 16 bases separated the two germline ends. The CDR3 spells CASRDSEWGQETQYF. CDR3 sequence (DNA): TGTGCCAGCAGAGACAGTGAGTGGGGGCAAGAGACCCAGTACTTC.

The chain uses TRBV5-4 and TRBJ2-7; D not resolved. The CDR3 loop spans 14 amino acids. Germline lookup yields CDR1 SGHNT and CDR2 YYREEE (reference sequence). The V gene lost 0 bases and the J gene lost 0 bases, with 7 bases spanning the gap. The CDR3 DNA reads TGTGCCAGCAGCTTGGGCCCGAACTCCTACGAGCAGTACTTC. It specifies CASSLGPNSYEQYF.

This clone came up once. J is TRBJ2-2 and V is TRBV11-1, with D hard to call. Germline V gene lookup returns CDR1 SGHAT and CDR2 FQDESV (reference sequence). This CDR3 region has 14 residues. V lost 3 bases and J 4 bases, leaving 9 bases between the germline ends. The chain's CDR3 is CASSLAAPTGELFF. The CDR3 DNA is TGTGCCAGCAGCTTGGCCGCGCCCACCGGGGAGCTGTTTTTT.

V usage is TRBV5-6 and J usage is TRBJ2-1, with D unresolved. CDR3 size: 13 residues. Trimming shortened V by 0 bases and J by 5 bases, and 6 bases separated the two germline ends. Germline CDR1 SGHDT, CDR2 YYEEEE. The CDR3 DNA is TGTGCCAGCAGCTTGGCCGGAAACAATGAGCAGTTCTTC. Residues: CASSLAGNNEQFF.

The V and J genes are TRBV2 and TRBJ2-1; no reliable D call. The CDR3 extends over 15 amino acids. V was shortened by 6 bases and J by 5 bases, with 17 bases between the two germline ends. From germline, CDR1 is SNHLY and CDR2 FYNNEI. The CDR3 nucleotides read TGTGCCAGCAGGGACCCGGGTAGAAGCGACAATGAGCAGTTCTTC. It encodes CASRDPGRSDNEQFF.

J is TRBJ1-2 and V is TRBV28; 7 nucleotides agree with TRBD1. V shed 6 bases, J shed 5 bases, and the junction held 12 bases outside the gene matches. CDR3 size: 15 residues. Per the germline V gene, CDR1 is MDHEN and CDR2 is SYDVKM. In nucleotides, the CDR3 is TGTGCCAGCAGCACATACGGGACAGAGGCTTATGGCTACACCTTC. It is translated as CASSTYGTEAYGYTF.

This chain joins TRBV27 and TRBJ2-1, with 14 positions matching TRBD2. The CDR3 is made up of 17 amino acids. Germline V lookup: CDR1 MNHEY, CDR2 SMNVEV (reference sequence). V trimming: 2 bases; J trimming: 3 bases; junction bases outside the gene matches: 3. CDR3 bases: TGTGCCAGCAGTTTAGGGGGACTAGCGGGAGACTACAATGAGCAGTTCTTC. Its translation is CASSLGGLAGDYNEQFF.

Only one count was recorded for this clone. The chain uses TRBV6-6 and TRBJ1-2, with D maybe TRBD1 (5 bases). The germline V gene has CDR1 MNHNY and CDR2 SVGAGI (reference sequence). Trimming took off 8 bases at V and 3 bases at J, with 13 bases between the two ends. CDR3 length: 13 residues. CDR3 protein: CASGVGVDYGYTF. CDR3 DNA sequence: TGTGCCAGCGGAGTAGGGGTCGACTATGGCTACACCTTC.

The chain couples TRBV9 to TRBJ2-7; 10 positions agree with TRBD1. This CDR3 contains 15 residues. The junction had 5 bases not matched to a gene; V was cut back by 3 bases and J by 2 bases. From germline, CDR1 is SGDLS and CDR2 YYNGEE. CDR3 in DNA: TGTGCCAGCAGCGGCGGACAGGGGGAGGCCTACGAGCAGTACTTC. It codes for CASSGGQGEAYEQYF.

The chain is built from TRBV10-1 and TRBJ2-3; D is uncertain. This CDR3 has 13 amino acids. Germline CDR1 is WNHNN and CDR2 is SYGVQD (reference sequence). The V and J ends lost 4 bases and 3 bases respectively, with 8 bases between them. Here the CDR3 reads CASSGQLTDTQYF. The CDR3 nucleotides read TGCGCCAGCAGTGGGCAACTAACAGATACGCAGTATTTT.